These 20 T cell receptor beta chains originate from one sample sequenced in a study of cytomegalovirus exposure and HLA in healthy donors. The study ran its PCR with 60 Vbeta and 13 Jbeta primers. TCRdb keeps only in-frame clones here, not all; method: immunoSEQ multiplex PCR. The profile shows about 120,000 clones, under 90% of them singletons. Sequenced sample: PBMCs. The receptors derive from a female donor in good health and CMV-seropositive.

This clone appeared once. V gene TRBV12-5 combines with J gene TRBJ1-1, with D tentatively TRBD1 (5 bases). The CDR3 contains 15 residues. Between the trimmed V and J ends, which lost 7 bases and 3 bases, there was a span of 18 bases. In germline, CDR1 is LGHNT, CDR2 FRNRAP. The CDR3 nucleotides read TGTGCTAGTGTCTCCAGGACAACCGGCTACACTGAAGCTTTCTTT. This sequence encodes CASVSRTTGYTEAFF. Complete variable domain (other parts from reference TRBV12-5 and TRBJ1-1): DARVTQTPRHKVTEMGQEVTMRCQPILGHNTVFWYRQTMMQGLELLAYFRNRAPLDDSGMPKDRFSAEMPDATLATLKIQPSEPRDSAVYFCASVSRTTGYTEAFFGQGTRLTVV.

In nucleotides, the CDR3 is TGTGCCAGCAGTGACCCGGGGGACGCAGATACGCAGTATTTT. It encodes CASSDPGDADTQYF. The chain carries TRBV25-1 and TRBJ2-3; D possibly corresponds to TRBD2 (6 bases). Germline assignment: CDR1 MGHDK and CDR2 SYGVNS. Trimming took 3 bases from V and 4 from J, leaving 11 bases between them. The CDR3 runs to 14 residues.

V and J are TRBV6-6 and TRBJ1-1; D remains ambiguous. The CDR3 loop spans 15 amino acids. In germline, CDR1 is MNHNY, CDR2 SVGAGI (reference sequence). V lost 0 bases and J lost 6, with 14 bases in between. The DNA of the CDR3 is TGTGCCAGCAGTTACTCGTCCGCCTTGGGCGCTGAAGCTTTCTTT. This sequence encodes CASSYSSALGAEAFF.

In its sample, this clone was seen once. This sequence joins TRBV12-5 and TRBJ1-1; a weak D match, TRBD1 (6 bases). CDR1 is LGHNT and CDR2 is FRNRAP in the germline V gene. V gave up 3 bases and J gave up 6 bases, with 14 bases separating them. The length of the CDR3 is 14 residues. In nucleotides, the CDR3 is TGTGCTAGTGGTTTAGGCCTACAGGGCCCTGAAGCTTTCTTT. Its translation: CASGLGLQGPEAFF.

V is TRBV6-4 and J is TRBJ1-4; possible D gene TRBD1, 5 bases. Trimming shortened V by 8 bases and J by 7 bases, and 17 bases separated the two germline ends. Germline-derived CDR1 and CDR2 are MRHNA and SNTAGT. The CDR3 has 14 amino acids. The CDR3 coding sequence is TGTGCCAGCCAATTCGACTCCGGGGGTGAAAAACTGTTTTTT. Protein: CASQFDSGGEKLFF.

This chain joins TRBV5-8 and TRBJ2-3; 9 nucleotides align to TRBD1. From germline, CDR1 is SGHTS and CDR2 YDEGEE. The CDR3 spans 15 residues. V gave up 6 bases and J gave up 4 bases; unmatched junction bases: 9. The CDR3 loop is CASTLGTGTSDTQYF. The CDR3 DNA is TGTGCCAGCACCCTGGGGACAGGGACCTCAGATACGCAGTATTTT.

The chain carries TRBV28 and TRBJ2-3, with 9 bases lining up with TRBD2. After removal of 1 base from V and 8 bases from J, the junction contained 16 bases not matched to a gene. CDR1 and CDR2 (germline): MDHEN, SYDVKM. The CDR3 consists of 18 residues. CDR3 sequence: CASSLYLFGSGGGGTQYF. The CDR3 DNA reads as TGTGCCAGCAGTTTATATCTCTTTGGTAGCGGGGGCGGAGGTACGCAGTATTTT. Filled out from reference TRBV28 and TRBJ2-3, the complete variable domain reads DVKVTQSSRYLVKRTGEKVFLECVQDMDHENMFWYRQDPGLGLRLIYFSYDVKMKEKGDIPEGYSVSREKKERFSLILESASTNQTSMYLCASSLYLFGSGGGGTQYFGPGTRLTVL.

This sequence joins TRBV28 and TRBJ2-7, with 14 bases lining up with TRBD2. The CDR3 length is 17 residues. The J segment lost 2 bases and the V segment lost 1 base, leaving 4 bases of the junction unmatched. Germline loops: CDR1 MDHEN, CDR2 SYDVKM. The CDR3 reads CASSLLRTSGGTYEQYF. The CDR3 DNA follows: TGTGCCAGCAGTTTATTGCGGACTAGCGGGGGGACCTACGAGCAGTACTTC.

CDR3 sequence (DNA): TGTGCCAGCAGCCTTGACATGAGCTCCTACAATGAGCAGTTCTTC. Encoded protein: CASSLDMSSYNEQFF. This rearrangement joins TRBV7-2 to TRBJ2-1, with no clear D. The ends were cut back, 5 bases at V and 0 bases at J, with 11 bases in the middle. CDR1 SGHTA and CDR2 FQGNSA come from the germline V gene. The CDR3 extends over 15 amino acids.

The chain joins TRBV7-3 to TRBJ2-2, with D perhaps TRBD1 (5 bases). The CDR3 is made up of 16 amino acids. V was shortened by 5 bases and J by 1 base, with 14 bases between the two germline ends. Germline CDR1 and CDR2: SGHTA and FQGTGA. CDR3 amino acids: CASSPTTQGNTGELFF. The CDR3 DNA reads TGTGCCAGCAGCCCAACAACCCAGGGGAACACCGGGGAGCTGTTTTTT.

Comment on this clone: Sequence at one end of the junction differs from germline and may be a read error. The chain couples TRBV7-9 to TRBJ2-1; D perhaps matches TRBD2 (6 bases). The CDR3 totals 16 residues. The germline gives CDR1 SEHNR, CDR2 FQNEAQ (reference sequence). The CDR3 DNA follows: TGTTCCAGCAGCTTGTGGGGGGAAAAGGGATACAATGAGCAGTTCTTC. Amino acid sequence: CSSSLWGEKGYNEQFF.

This clone was seen a handful of times. This sequence joins TRBV2 and TRBJ2-5; D perhaps matches TRBD2 (6 bases). V shed 7 bases and J shed 4 bases, with 16 bases lying between them. CDR3 length: 14 amino acids. In germline, CDR1 is SNHLY, CDR2 FYNNEI. The CDR3 DNA is TGTGCCAGCAATATGCAGTCGCGGGGAGAGACCCAGTACTTC. This translates into CASNMQSRGETQYF.

This clone was seen a few times. The junction departs from the called germline gene at one end, perhaps through a read error. This chain links TRBV7-9 with TRBJ1-2; weak D call: TRBD1 (6 bases). In germline, CDR1 is SEHNR, CDR2 FQNEAQ (reference sequence). The CDR3 length is 15 residues. The CDR3 here is CASTLGARDIYGYTF. The CDR3 DNA is TGTGCCAGCACCTTAGGGGCCCGGGACATCTATGGCTACACCTTC.

The chain carries TRBV29-1 and TRBJ1-2, with no clear D. The CDR3 contains 11 residues. Germline-derived CDR1 and CDR2 are SQVTM and ANQGSEA. V gave up 4 bases and J gave up 2 bases, with 5 bases separating them. The CDR3 here is CSVVSNYGYTF. In DNA, the CDR3 is TGCAGCGTTGTCTCCAACTATGGCTACACCTTC.

The chain joins TRBV18 to TRBJ2-3; TRBD2 matches at 11 bases. Germline CDR1 and CDR2: KGHSH and LQKENI. V lost 4 bases to trimming and J lost 6 bases; unmatched junction nucleotides: 3. This CDR3 region has 14 residues. CDR3 sequence reads: CASSLSGGADTQYF. CDR3 nucleotide sequence: TGTGCCAGCTCACTTAGCGGGGGGGCCGATACGCAGTATTTT. The full variable domain, rest sourced from reference TRBV18 and TRBJ2-3, is NAGVMQNPRHLVRRRGQEARLRCSPMKGHSHVYWYRQLPEEGLKFMVYLQKENIIDESGMPKERFSAEFPKEGPSILRIQQVVRGDSAAYFCASSLSGGADTQYFGPGTRLTVL.

This clone was seen a single time. One junction end does not reproduce the germline sequence, and a read error may be involved. The J gene is TRBJ2-2, the V gene TRBV7-7; no definite D call. Per germline, CDR1 SSHAT and CDR2 FNYEAQ (reference sequence). The CDR3 contains 12 residues. The CDR3 is CASSRTNGELFF. The DNA for the CDR3 is TGTGCTAGCAGCCGTACTAACGGGGAGCTGTTTTTT. Variable domain in full (rest from reference TRBV7-7 and TRBJ2-2): GAGVSQSPRYKVTKRGQDVTLRCDPISSHATLYWYQQALGQGPEFLTYFNYEAQPDKSGLPSDRFSAERPEGSISTLTIQRTEQRDSAMYRCASSRTNGELFFGEGSRLTVL.

The V and J genes are TRBV6-5 and TRBJ1-1; D is undetermined. Germline V gives CDR1 MNHEY, CDR2 SVGAGI. This CDR3 region has 14 residues. Trimming removed 6 bases at V and 1 base at J, with 12 bases between. The CDR3 DNA follows: TGTGCCAGCAGGGAGATAAATAGGAACACTGAAGCTTTCTTT. It codes for CASREINRNTEAFF.

V and J are TRBV5-8 and TRBJ2-6; D gene uncertain. CDR3 length: 16 residues. Trimming removed 0 bases from V and 0 bases from J, with 7 bases in between. Germline values: CDR1 SGHTS, CDR2 YDEGEE. The CDR3: CASSLVSGSGANVLTF. CDR3 coding DNA: TGTGCCAGCAGCTTGGTATCAGGCTCTGGGGCCAACGTCCTGACTTTC.

J is TRBJ1-5 and V is TRBV7-8; 8 bases are a match to TRBD1. Germline lookup yields CDR1 SGHVS and CDR2 FQNEAQ. This CDR3 has 15 amino acids. Trimming removed 3 bases from V and 2 bases from J; junction bases left unmatched: 3. CDR3: CASSFSGQGNQPQHF. CDR3 DNA: TGTGCCAGCAGCTTCTCGGGACAGGGCAATCAGCCCCAGCATTTT.

The gene calls are TRBV29-1 and TRBJ2-1; weak D call: TRBD1 (6 bases). The CDR3 totals 13 residues. CDR1 and CDR2 (germline): SQVTM, ANQGSEA. V was cut by 4 bases and J by 4 bases, with 11 bases left in between. The CDR3 DNA reads as TGCAGCGTTGCTGGGGACACTTACAATGAGCAGTTCTTC. Translated: CSVAGDTYNEQFF.